This section outlines one T cell receptor beta chain sequence together with its context. Trimming took off 10 bases at V and 7 bases at J, with 17 bases between the two ends. There are 13 residues in the CDR3. Per the germline V gene, CDR1 is MDHEN and CDR2 is SYDVKM. This sample is drawn from a study of T cell changes during pregnancy in multiple sclerosis. The assay was immunoSEQ multiplex PCR, and TCRdb's table has in-frame clones only and misses some. This table has tens of thousands of clones, approximately 94% appearing once. The receptor was derived from a female donor with multiple sclerosis, enrolled in a pregnancy study. The rearrangement uses TRBV28 and TRBJ2-1, with a possible D match to TRBD2 (6 bases). The sequences come from CD8+ T cells from peripheral blood mononuclear cells, collected after pregnancy. The DNA of the CDR3 is TGTGCCACCGAGACCGGGAGCAATAATGAGCAGTTCTTC. This codes for CATETGSNNEQFF.